Listed below are T cell receptor beta chains from one sample, sequenced in a study of T cells of healthy individuals. TCRdb fed the 5' RACE reads into MiXCR, producing one record per CDR3 protein. The data show about 60,000 distinct CDR3 sequences, around 16% seen once. Every receptor here comes from a human donor in good health. CDR3s include the opening cysteine and the closing phenylalanine or tryptophan. Each record gives: clone size, D gene, V gene, J gene, CDR3 protein, CDR3 DNA. The D gene is left open where the match is weak. Size is stated for part of the rows, as once, few or many counts, or as a class when the clone is expanded.

clone size: many; D gene: NA; V gene: TRBV7-9; J gene: TRBJ2-7; CDR3 protein: CASSLGGKGEQYF; CDR3 DNA: TGTGCCAGCAGCTTAGGCGGAAAAGGAGAGCAGTACTTC
clone size: NA; D gene: TRBD1; V gene: TRBV28; J gene: TRBJ2-7; CDR3 protein: CTSSARDSSYEQYF; CDR3 DNA: TGTACCAGCTCCGCTCGGGACAGCTCCTACGAGCAGTACTTC
clone size: many; D gene: NA; V gene: TRBV3-1; J gene: TRBJ2-5; CDR3 protein: CASSQGQTVETQYF; CDR3 DNA: TGTGCCAGCAGCCAAGGTCAGACGGTAGAGACCCAGTACTTC
clone size: many; D gene: NA; V gene: TRBV27; J gene: TRBJ2-3; CDR3 protein: CASSVWGAQDTQYF; CDR3 DNA: TGTGCCAGTTCCGTTTGGGGGGCCCAAGATACGCAGTATTTT
clone size: NA; D gene: NA; V gene: TRBV4-3; J gene: TRBJ1-6; CDR3 protein: CASSVRRGGDSPLHF; CDR3 DNA: TGCGCCAGCAGCGTCAGGAGGGGAGGTGATTCACCCCTCCACTTT
clone size: many; D gene: TRBD2; V gene: TRBV7-6; J gene: TRBJ2-2; CDR3 protein: CASSPGGSGGPNTGELFF; CDR3 DNA: TGTGCCAGCAGCCCCGGGGGAAGCGGGGGACCTAACACCGGGGAGCTGTTTTTT
clone size: NA; D gene: NA; V gene: TRBV25-1; J gene: TRBJ2-5; CDR3 protein: CASSSRIQIEETQYF; CDR3 DNA: TGTGCCAGCAGTTCCCGCATACAGATTGAAGAGACCCAGTACTTC
clone size: NA; D gene: TRBD1; V gene: TRBV29-1; J gene: TRBJ1-1; CDR3 protein: CSGTRGRNTEAFF; CDR3 DNA: TGCAGCGGAACCAGGGGGCGGAACACTGAAGCTTTCTTT
clone size: many; D gene: TRBD1; V gene: TRBV7-9; J gene: TRBJ2-3; CDR3 protein: CASSENRGIADTQYF; CDR3 DNA: TGTGCCAGCAGCGAGAACAGGGGAATAGCAGATACGCAGTATTTT
clone size: NA; D gene: TRBD2; V gene: TRBV27; J gene: TRBJ2-1; CDR3 protein: CASSFGSGGSYNEQFF; CDR3 DNA: TGTGCCAGCAGTTTTGGTAGCGGGGGGTCTTACAATGAGCAGTTCTTC
clone size: once; D gene: NA; V gene: TRBV6-5; J gene: TRBJ2-5; CDR3 protein: CASSSWANKETQYF; CDR3 DNA: TGTGCCAGCAGTAGCTGGGCTAACAAAGAGACCCAGTACTTC
clone size: many; D gene: NA; V gene: TRBV29-1; J gene: TRBJ2-7; CDR3 protein: CSVVSVSLGEQYF; CDR3 DNA: TGCAGCGTTGTGAGTGTTTCTCTCGGCGAGCAGTACTTC
clone size: NA; D gene: NA; V gene: TRBV27; J gene: TRBJ2-3; CDR3 protein: CASNAGTSAVDTQYF; CDR3 DNA: TGTGCCAGCAACGCAGGGACTTCAGCAGTAGATACGCAGTATTTT
clone size: many; D gene: NA; V gene: TRBV5-1; J gene: TRBJ2-3; CDR3 protein: CASSLGSESDTQYF; CDR3 DNA: TGCGCCAGCAGCTTGGGATCGGAATCAGATACGCAGTATTTT
clone size: few; D gene: NA; V gene: TRBV11-2; J gene: TRBJ2-5; CDR3 protein: CASSLNSRQGETQYF; CDR3 DNA: TGTGCCAGCAGCTTAAATTCGAGGCAGGGAGAGACCCAGTACTTC
clone size: many; D gene: NA; V gene: TRBV5-1; J gene: TRBJ2-7; CDR3 protein: CASSLRGTTGYEQYF; CDR3 DNA: TGCGCCAGCAGCCTAAGAGGTACAACAGGCTACGAGCAGTACTTC
clone size: NA; D gene: NA; V gene: TRBV28; J gene: TRBJ2-1; CDR3 protein: CASSLGANYNEQFF; CDR3 DNA: TGTGCCAGCAGTTTGGGGGCGAACTACAATGAGCAGTTCTTC
clone size: once; D gene: TRBD1; V gene: TRBV20-1; J gene: TRBJ1-5; CDR3 protein: CSARPRGQGVFQPQHF; CDR3 DNA: TGCAGTGCTAGACCTAGAGGACAGGGTGTGTTTCAGCCCCAGCATTTT
clone size: NA; D gene: TRBD1; V gene: TRBV25-1; J gene: TRBJ1-1; CDR3 protein: CASSELDRGGLGEAFF; CDR3 DNA: TGTGCCAGCAGTGAGCTGGACAGGGGGGGGTTAGGGGAAGCTTTCTTT
clone size: many; D gene: NA; V gene: TRBV20-1; J gene: TRBJ2-7; CDR3 protein: CSASPGSSYEQYF; CDR3 DNA: TGCAGTGCTAGTCCCGGGAGCTCCTACGAGCAGTACTTC
clone size: NA; D gene: NA; V gene: TRBV7-9; J gene: TRBJ2-7; CDR3 protein: CASSPLARYEQYF; CDR3 DNA: TGTGCCAGCAGCCCCTTGGCCAGGTACGAGCAGTACTTC
clone size: few; D gene: TRBD2; V gene: TRBV5-1; J gene: TRBJ2-5; CDR3 protein: CASSDPTSGNEETQYF; CDR3 DNA: TGCGCCAGCAGCGACCCTACTAGCGGGAACGAAGAGACCCAGTACTTC
clone size: few; D gene: NA; V gene: TRBV3-1; J gene: TRBJ2-4; CDR3 protein: CASSQIGGNIQYF; CDR3 DNA: TGTGCCAGCAGCCAAATAGGTGGAAACATTCAGTACTTC
clone size: NA; D gene: TRBD2; V gene: TRBV20-1; J gene: TRBJ2-2; CDR3 protein: CSARGPVGLAVPGELFF; CDR3 DNA: TGCAGTGCTAGAGGACCGGTGGGGCTAGCGGTTCCCGGGGAGCTGTTTTTT
clone size: many; D gene: NA; V gene: TRBV5-5; J gene: TRBJ2-3; CDR3 protein: CASSFGLSDTQYF; CDR3 DNA: TGTGCCAGCAGCTTTGGACTTTCAGATACGCAGTATTTT
clone size: many; D gene: TRBD1; V gene: TRBV7-9; J gene: TRBJ1-5; CDR3 protein: CASSLGTASNQPQHF; CDR3 DNA: TGTGCCAGCAGCCTCGGGACAGCTAGCAATCAGCCCCAGCATTTT